Shown below are 20 T cell receptor beta chains from a single sample sequenced in a study of blood T cell repertoires in COVID-19. Only in-frame clones appear in the TCRdb table, and some are missing; sequencing was by immunoSEQ multiplex PCR. The repertoire holds approximately 350,000 clones, with about 90% as singletons. Sequencing was performed on peripheral blood. The receptor set was obtained from a woman aged 18-29 years who had recovered from COVID-19.

This rearrangement joins TRBV19 to TRBJ1-6; no clear D. The germline gives CDR1 LNHDA, CDR2 SQIVND (reference sequence). V was trimmed by 4 bases and J by 8 bases, leaving 9 bases between them. The CDR3 totals 13 residues. The CDR3 is CASSTTGDSPLHF. The CDR3 nucleotides are TGTGCCAGTAGTACGACGGGAGATTCACCCCTCCACTTT.

This clone was observed a single time. The rearrangement links TRBV7-9 to TRBJ2-3; 11 bases map to TRBD2. Trimming took 5 bases from V and 3 from J; bases not matched to a gene: 10. This CDR3 comprises 17 residues. Germline CDR1 is SEHNR and CDR2 is FQNEAQ (reference sequence). The DNA for the CDR3 is TGTGCCAGCAGCCAGGCTACTAGCGGGAGAGGGACAGATACGCAGTATTTT. This sequence encodes CASSQATSGRGTDTQYF.

The chain combines TRBV11-3 with TRBJ1-1, with 7 bases lining up with TRBD1. Germline V gene sequence: CDR1 SGHNT, CDR2 YENEEA. V shed 5 bases and J 4 bases; nucleotides not matched to a gene: 10. The CDR3 is 15 residues long. CDR3 sequence (DNA): TGTGCCAGCAGCGCGCCCAACAGGGGCGGCACTGAAGCTTTCTTT. Amino acid sequence: CASSAPNRGGTEAFF.

The chain is built from TRBV27 and TRBJ1-4; D is possibly TRBD1 (5 bases). V was shortened by 3 bases and J by 4 bases, with 18 bases between the two germline ends. CDR1 is MNHEY, CDR2 SMNVEV, per germline (reference sequence). The CDR3 covers 17 residues. In DNA, the CDR3 is TGTGCCAGCAGTTTCCAGGGTCAGGGTTTTAATAATGAAAAACTGTTTTTT. Residues: CASSFQGQGFNNEKLFF.

This chain connects TRBV7-8 to TRBJ2-3, with D uncertain. The V end lost 5 bases, the J end lost 4 bases, and 4 bases lay between the germline ends. The V gene's germline CDR1 is SGHVS and CDR2 FQNEAQ. The CDR3 is 11 amino acids. The CDR3 protein is CASSPADTQYF. In DNA, the CDR3 is TGTGCCAGCAGCCCCGCAGATACGCAGTATTTT. Full variable domain (missing parts from reference TRBV7-8 and TRBJ2-3): GAGVSQSPRYKVAKRGQDVALRCDPISGHVSLFWYQQALGQGPEFLTYFQNEAQLDKSGLPSDRFFAERPEGSVSTLKIQRTQQEDSAVYLCASSPADTQYFGPGTRLTVL.

The J gene is TRBJ2-1, the V gene TRBV9, with unresolved D. The CDR3 sequence is 17 residues long. Germline V gene lookup returns CDR1 SGDLS and CDR2 YYNGEE. V lost 4 bases and J 2 bases, leaving 19 bases between the germline ends. The DNA of the CDR3 is TGTGCCAGCAGCCCAAACGGCGGTGGGTTTACCTACAATGAGCAGTTCTTC. This codes for CASSPNGGGFTYNEQFF.

The chain combines TRBV7-9 with TRBJ2-3; 7 positions agree with TRBD1. Losses at the gene ends were 3 bases for V and 1 base for J; bases not matched to a gene: 7. CDR1 and CDR2 (germline): SEHNR, FQNEAQ (reference sequence). The CDR3 extends over 16 amino acids. This CDR3 reads CASSLNRGEGTDTQYF. In nucleotides, the CDR3 is TGTGCCAGCAGCTTGAACAGGGGAGAGGGCACAGATACGCAGTATTTT.

This chain connects TRBV18 to TRBJ2-2; D is unresolved. Germline V gene data show CDR1 as KGHSH and CDR2 as LQKENI. The CDR3 length is 13 residues. Between the trimmed V and J ends, which lost 0 bases and 8 bases, there was a span of 7 bases. The CDR3 reads CASSPPLEGELFF. CDR3 bases: TGTGCCAGCTCACCACCTCTTGAGGGGGAGCTGTTTTTT.

The J gene is TRBJ2-2, the V gene TRBV2; TRBD1 aligns across 7 bases. V dropped 6 bases and J dropped 6; count of bases not matched to a gene: 4. CDR1 is SNHLY and CDR2 is FYNNEI in the germline V gene. CDR3 length equals 13 residues. CDR3 sequence reads: CASREQGSGELFF. The CDR3 DNA follows: TGTGCCAGCAGAGAACAGGGGTCCGGGGAGCTGTTTTTT.

This chain joins TRBV7-2 and TRBJ1-2, with a possible D match to TRBD1 (6 bases). V gave up 5 bases and J gave up 3 bases, with 19 bases separating them. This CDR3 has 16 residues. Germline V gives CDR1 SGHTA, CDR2 FQGNSA. CDR3 sequence: CASSRLGGRLDYGYTF. CDR3 DNA: TGTGCCAGCAGCAGACTTGGGGGCAGGCTGGACTATGGCTACACCTTC.

This rearrangement joins TRBV30 to TRBJ1-1; perhaps TRBD1 as D (5 bases). V was pared by 0 bases and J by 0 bases, with 11 bases between. The CDR3 is made up of 15 amino acids. Germline CDR1 reads GTSNPN; CDR2 reads SVGIG (reference sequence). The CDR3 DNA reads TGTGCCTGGAGTGTACATCCAGGGATGAACACTGAAGCTTTCTTT. It specifies CAWSVHPGMNTEAFF.

The chain carries TRBV5-4 and TRBJ1-3; D is unresolved. The CDR3 sequence is 15 residues long. The germline CDR1 and CDR2 sequences are SGHNT and YYREEE (reference sequence). The V and J ends lost 1 base and 0 bases respectively, with 8 bases between them. The CDR3 loop is CASSLLGSSGNTIYF. In DNA form, the CDR3 reads TGTGCCAGCAGCTTGTTGGGGAGCTCTGGAAACACCATATATTTT.

This sequence joins TRBV23-1 and TRBJ2-7; unclear D gene. TRBV23-1 counts as an open reading frame of uncertain function. The CDR3 runs to 12 residues. Between the trimmed V and J ends, which lost 4 bases and 2 bases, there was a span of 6 bases. CDR3 bases: TGCGCCAGCAGTCCCGTCGCCTACGAGCAGTACGTC. This codes for CASSPVAYEQYV.

The rearrangement uses TRBV20-1 and TRBJ2-5; 8 nucleotides align to TRBD2. V was clipped by 3 bases and J by 1 base; unmatched bases: 7. This CDR3 is built from 15 residues. From germline, CDR1 is DFQATT and CDR2 SNEGSKA (reference sequence). CDR3 DNA: TGCAGTGCTAGTAGGGCGGGAGGTCTCCAAGAGACCCAGTACTTC. Residues: CSASRAGGLQETQYF.

V and J are TRBV19 and TRBJ1-6; 8 bases map to TRBD1. CDR1 LNHDA and CDR2 SQIVND come from the germline V gene (reference sequence). The CDR3 has 15 residues. V shed 7 bases and J 11 bases; nucleotides not matched to a gene: 13. The CDR3 reads CASKSPDRAVPPLHF. In DNA, the CDR3 is TGTGCCAGTAAATCCCCGGACAGGGCTGTACCACCCCTCCACTTT.

The chain carries TRBV11-2 and TRBJ1-2, with TRBD1 matching 8 bases. This CDR3 has 15 residues. With V trimmed by 5 bases and J by 5 bases, 10 bases remained unmatched. The germline CDR1 and CDR2 sequences are SGHAT and FQNNGV. Here the CDR3 reads CASSLSRGQGYGYTF. CDR3 in DNA: TGTGCCAGCAGCCTATCCAGGGGGCAAGGGTATGGCTACACCTTC. Using reference TRBV11-2 and TRBJ1-2 for the parts outside the CDR3, the full variable domain is EAGVAQSPRYKIIEKRQSVAFWCNPISGHATLYWYQQILGQGPKLLIQFQNNGVVDDSQLPKDRFSAERLKGVDSTLKIQPAKLEDSAVYLCASSLSRGQGYGYTFGSGTRLTVV.

The rearrangement links TRBV7-8 to TRBJ1-2; D is unresolved. Deletions cut 2 bases from V and 7 bases from J, with 8 bases between. The germline gives CDR1 SGHVS, CDR2 FQNEAQ. The CDR3 is 12 residues long. The CDR3 DNA follows: TGTGCCAGCAGCTTACTCAACGGTGGCTACACCTTC. Amino acid sequence: CASSLLNGGYTF.

The chain employs TRBV24-1 and TRBJ1-5; a weak D match, TRBD1 (6 bases). This CDR3 contains 14 residues. The germline CDR1 and CDR2 sequences are KGHDR and SFDVKD. Trimming left V 9 bases short and J 4 bases short, with 15 bases between. The CDR3 DNA reads TGTGCCACCCAAAGTGGACAGAGAAATCAGCCCCAGCATTTT. Its translation: CATQSGQRNQPQHF.

V usage is TRBV6-2 or TRBV6-3 and J usage is TRBJ2-6; TRBD2 matches 10 bases. V gave up 5 bases and J gave up 0 bases; unmatched junction bases: 13. Germline-derived CDR1 and CDR2 are MNHEY and SVGEGT. The CDR3 contains 20 residues. CDR3 DNA: TGTGCCAGCAGTCGGACAGACCAGACTAGCGGGCCCTCTGGGGCCAACGTCCTGACTTTC. Residues: CASSRTDQTSGPSGANVLTF.

This chain links TRBV5-6 with TRBJ2-3; D unresolved. Trimming left V 0 bases short and J 3 bases short, with 8 bases between. CDR1 and CDR2 from the germline V gene are SGHDT and YYEEEE. This CDR3 contains 14 residues. The DNA for the CDR3 is TGTGCCAGCAGCTTGGGGGCTTCTACAGATACGCAGTATTTT. Translation gives CASSLGASTDTQYF.